Shown below are 27 T cell receptor beta chains from a single sample sequenced in a study of T cells expressing NK-cell markers. From the 5' RACE reads, TCRdb lists one entry per CDR3 protein and no DNA. This sample contains approximately 150,000 distinct CDR3 sequences. The sample taken for sequencing was blood T cells: a sorted CD56 or NKG2C T cell subset, CD4+ or CD8+ T cells, or bulk PBMC T cells (not recorded which). All receptors derive from a woman aged 18 to 75 in good health.

V and J are TRBV7-2 and TRBJ2-2; the D gene TCRdb calls, TRBD1, cannot be checked with no DNA. This CDR3 has 15 residues. CDR1 is SGHTA, CDR2 FQGNSA, per germline. This chain's CDR3 is CASSPGPDRVGELFF. Full variable domain (missing parts from reference TRBV7-2 and TRBJ2-2): GAGVSQSPSNKVTEKGKDVELRCDPISGHTALYWYRQSLGQGLEFLIYFQGNSAPDKSGLPSDRFSAERTGGSVSTLTIQRTQQEDSAVYLCASSPGPDRVGELFFGEGSRLTVL.

The V and J genes are TRBV20-1 and TRBJ2-5. This CDR3 has 12 amino acids. Germline loops: CDR1 DFQATT, CDR2 SNEGSKA (reference sequence). CDR3 region: CSATSSKETQYF.

The chain has TRBV12-3 or TRBV12-4 and TRBJ1-1. This CDR3 is 12 amino acids long. The CDR3 sequence is CARSNLNTEAFF.

CDR3: CASSGLGRYEQYF. This chain uses TRBV12-3 or TRBV12-4 with TRBJ2-7; TCRdb outputs TRBD2, but without DNA this stays unchecked. CDR3 length: 13 amino acids.

This CDR3 is CASSSTPQGNNEQFF. The chain is built from TRBV28 and TRBJ2-1; with no DNA, the TCRdb D assignment of TRBD1 cannot be verified. Germline loops: CDR1 MDHEN, CDR2 SYDVKM. The CDR3 totals 15 residues. Drawing the rest from reference TRBV28 and TRBJ2-1, the complete variable domain is DVKVTQSSRYLVKRTGEKVFLECVQDMDHENMFWYRQDPGLGLRLIYFSYDVKMKEKGDIPEGYSVSREKKERFSLILESASTNQTSMYLCASSSTPQGNNEQFFGPGTRLTVL.

The V and J genes are TRBV6-5 and TRBJ1-2. The CDR3 covers 12 residues. Germline V CDR1 and CDR2: MNHEY, SVGAGI. The CDR3 region is CAVWGVNYGYTF.

CDR3: CASSLSASGGETQYF. The chain uses TRBV12-3 or TRBV12-4 and TRBJ2-5; TCRdb's D call of TRBD2 is untestable without DNA. This CDR3 spans 15 amino acids.

The chain couples TRBV18 to TRBJ1-2; TCRdb's D call of TRBD1 is untestable without DNA. CDR1 and CDR2 from the germline V gene are KGHSH and LQKENI. This CDR3 comprises 14 residues. The CDR3: CASSPGQGLGGYTF. Full variable domain (missing parts from reference TRBV18 and TRBJ1-2): NAGVMQNPRHLVRRRGQEARLRCSPMKGHSHVYWYRQLPEEGLKFMVYLQKENIIDESGMPKERFSAEFPKEGPSILRIQQVVRGDSAAYFCASSPGQGLGGYTFGSGTRLTVV.

The chain has TRBV7-9 and TRBJ2-7; TCRdb proposes TRBD1, but this gene call is untestable without DNA. The CDR3 consists of 12 residues. Germline CDR1 and CDR2: SEHNR and FQNEAQ (reference sequence). CDR3 residues: CASRSQGPEQYF.

The chain couples TRBV11-2 to TRBJ2-1; the TRBD1 assignment by TCRdb is unverifiable without DNA. Germline CDR1 is SGHAT and CDR2 is FQNNGV. The CDR3 covers 18 residues. Here the CDR3 reads CASSLDRLGNKSYNEQFF.

V gene TRBV5-1 combines with J gene TRBJ2-1; no DNA is available, so the TRBD2 call from TCRdb remains unchecked. CDR3 size: 15 residues. Germline CDR1 and CDR2: SGHRS and YFSETQ. The CDR3 is CASSLDVGSGNEQFF.

The chain employs TRBV14 and TRBJ1-6. The germline V gene has CDR1 SGHDN and CDR2 FVKESK. The CDR3 totals 15 residues. Here the CDR3 reads CASSQVGNVGSPLHF.

The CDR3 reads CASSTGTSGLYNEQFF. J is TRBJ2-1 and V is TRBV5-1; TCRdb returns TRBD2, unconfirmable since there is no DNA. The germline gives CDR1 SGHRS, CDR2 YFSETQ. The CDR3 sequence is 16 residues long.

The V and J genes are TRBV4-2 and TRBJ2-7; checking the TCRdb D call of TRBD1 is not possible without DNA. This CDR3 region has 15 residues. Germline V gene data show CDR1 as LGHNA and CDR2 as YNFKEQ. The CDR3 sequence: CASSPLGMSSYEQYF.

The rearrangement uses TRBV7-8 and TRBJ1-4; the TRBD1 assignment by TCRdb is unverifiable without DNA. The CDR3 consists of 14 residues. Germline V gene data show CDR1 as SGHVS and CDR2 as FQNEAQ. CDR3 residues: CASSLRQGGEKLFF.

The J gene is TRBJ2-1, the V gene TRBV20-1; TCRdb's assignment of TRBD2 cannot be checked, as there is no DNA. The CDR3 totals 13 residues. CDR1 and CDR2 from the germline V gene are DFQATT and SNEGSKA (reference sequence). CDR3 in amino acids: CSAWTSVYNEQFF.

V and J are TRBV5-1 and TRBJ2-2; TCRdb outputs TRBD1, but without DNA this stays unchecked. Germline V gene data show CDR1 as SGHRS and CDR2 as YFSETQ. This CDR3 has 16 amino acids. The CDR3 region is CASSLDWTGQTGELFF.

This rearrangement joins TRBV7-9 to TRBJ2-4; the TCRdb call, TRBD1, lacks DNA for checking. The CDR3 loop spans 15 amino acids. Germline CDR1 and CDR2: SEHNR and FQNEAQ (reference sequence). CDR3: CASSLRGGAKNIQYF. Using reference TRBV7-9 and TRBJ2-4 for the parts outside the CDR3, the full variable domain is DTGVSQNPRHKITKRGQNVTFRCDPISEHNRLYWYRQTLGQGPEFLTYFQNEAQLEKSRLLSDRFSAERPKGSFSTLEIQRTEQGDSAMYLCASSLRGGAKNIQYFGAGTRLSVL.

The CDR3 spells CSARDSGDVQETQYF. The chain carries TRBV20-1 and TRBJ2-5; TCRdb's D call, TRBD2, is unchecked because there is no DNA. The CDR3 has 15 amino acids. Germline assignment: CDR1 DFQATT and CDR2 SNEGSKA (reference sequence).

This rearrangement joins TRBV29-1 to TRBJ2-2. CDR1 and CDR2 from the germline V gene are SQVTM and ANQGSEA. There are 11 residues in the CDR3. Here the CDR3 reads CSVERAGELFF.

The J gene is TRBJ2-5, the V gene TRBV20-1; there is no DNA to check the TCRdb D call of TRBD2. This CDR3 comprises 14 residues. Germline V CDR1 and CDR2: DFQATT, SNEGSKA (reference sequence). CDR3 region: CSARDGLAQETQYF.

This rearrangement joins TRBV7-8 to TRBJ2-1. CDR3 size: 11 residues. Germline CDR1 reads SGHVS; CDR2 reads FQNEAQ. CDR3 sequence reads: CAGGSYNEQFF.

This sequence joins TRBV9 and TRBJ2-3; absent DNA, TCRdb's TRBD2 call cannot be checked. The CDR3 consists of 16 residues. Germline CDR1 and CDR2: SGDLS and YYNGEE. The CDR3 spells CASSVGQLAHTDTQYF.

The chain has TRBV5-1 and TRBJ2-7; absent DNA, TCRdb's TRBD1 call cannot be checked. CDR3 length: 15 amino acids. Looked up from germline, CDR1 is SGHRS and CDR2 is YFSETQ. CDR3 sequence: CASSRTQGPVYEQYF.

The chain recombines TRBV12-3 or TRBV12-4 with TRBJ2-1; the TCRdb call, TRBD1, lacks DNA for checking. The CDR3 sequence is 15 residues long. CDR3 loop: CASSQSANSYNEQFF.

The CDR3 here is CASSFGGGLYEKLFF. This chain joins TRBV12-3 or TRBV12-4 and TRBJ1-4. The CDR3 loop spans 15 amino acids.

The chain uses TRBV5-5 and TRBJ2-1; lacking DNA, the TRBD2 call made by TCRdb goes unchecked. The CDR3 contains 14 residues. CDR1 SGHKS and CDR2 YYEKEE come from the germline V gene (reference sequence). CDR3 region: CASSLLAGGDEQFF.